The 18 T cell receptor beta chains below come from one sample, sequenced in a study of blood T cell repertoires in COVID-19. Data came from immunoSEQ multiplex PCR; TCRdb stores just in-frame clones and leaves some out. The sample holds 130,000 to 150,000 clones, about 79% seen once. Sequences were obtained from peripheral blood. The receptors were sampled from a man in his 60s with active or convalescent COVID-19.

The rearrangement uses TRBV11-3 and TRBJ2-2; 7 bases agree with TRBD1. This CDR3 region has 17 residues. Germline trimming cut 5 bases from V and 0 bases from J; bases unmatched to any gene: 9. Germline CDR1 SGHNT, CDR2 YENEEA. CDR3 region: CASSHRDRNANTGELFF. CDR3 DNA: TGTGCCAGCAGCCACCGGGACAGAAACGCGAACACCGGGGAGCTGTTTTTT.

The chain has TRBV12-5 and TRBJ1-1; D remains unclear. Looked up from germline, CDR1 is LGHNT and CDR2 is FRNRAP. The CDR3 has 14 residues. V lost 2 bases and J lost 11, with 18 bases in between. This CDR3 is CASGLPTGGGWAFF. CDR3 sequence (DNA): TGTGCTAGTGGTTTGCCAACTGGTGGAGGTTGGGCTTTCTTT.

About this clone itself: At one end, the junction sequence differs from germline, possibly due to a read error. Written as DNA, the CDR3 is TGCGGCGTCCAGACAGGCCGAGGTGCATCCTACGAGCAGTACTTC. Its protein is CGVQTGRGASYEQYF. The gene calls are TRBV29-1 and TRBJ2-7, with D tentatively TRBD1 (6 bases). In germline, CDR1 is SQVTM, CDR2 ANQGSEA. The CDR3 has 15 amino acids.

The chain uses TRBV30 and TRBJ1-1; 9 nucleotides match TRBD1. Per germline, CDR1 GTSNPN and CDR2 SVGIG (reference sequence). The V segment lost 5 bases and the J segment 9 bases; nucleotides outside the gene matches: 7. CDR3 length equals 12 residues. CDR3 bases: TGTGCCTGGGGGATCGGGACAGGGAAAGCTTTCTTT. Its protein product is CAWGIGTGKAFF.

The table lists this clone with a count of one. This chain links TRBV5-1 with TRBJ2-5; TRBD2 matches at 7 bases. This CDR3 has 16 amino acids. V lost 3 bases and J lost 2; bases outside the gene matches: 10. Germline CDR1 and CDR2: SGHRS and YFSETQ. CDR3 nucleotides: TGCGCCAGCAGCTGGGTGGGCGGGGGTTTTCAAGAGACCCAGTACTTC. Its protein product is CASSWVGGGFQETQYF.

This clone was counted between two and nine times. The V and J genes are TRBV19 and TRBJ1-5; possibly TRBD1 for D (5 bases). Germline V CDR1 and CDR2: LNHDA, SQIVND (reference sequence). CDR3 length: 14 amino acids. V was cut by 1 base and J by 3 bases, with 7 bases left in between. The CDR3 loop reads CASSIGQNNQPQHF. The CDR3 DNA reads TGTGCCAGTAGTATAGGACAGAACAATCAGCCCCAGCATTTT.

This clone was counted at least ten times. The chain combines TRBV6-2 or TRBV6-3 with TRBJ1-1, with D unresolved. From germline, CDR1 is MNHEY and CDR2 SVGEGT. V lost 5 bases and J lost 0, with 16 bases in between. The CDR3 covers 16 residues. The CDR3 reads CASSITAAMMNTEAFF. CDR3 in DNA: TGTGCCAGCAGTATCACAGCGGCTATGATGAACACTGAAGCTTTCTTT.

About this clone itself: This CDR3 is also generated by other DNA sequences in the sample. V is TRBV5-4 and J is TRBJ1-1; no firm D call. From germline, CDR1 is SGHNT and CDR2 YYREEE (reference sequence). Trimming took off 2 bases at V and 1 base at J, with 6 bases between the two ends. There are 13 residues in the CDR3. DNA of the CDR3: TGTGCCAGCAGCTTACGAGGGAACACTGAAGCTTTCTTT. Amino acids: CASSLRGNTEAFF.

The chain joins TRBV6-4 to TRBJ2-2; D possibly corresponds to TRBD1 (6 bases). V shed 8 bases and J shed 7 bases, with 11 bases lying between them. Germline-derived CDR1 and CDR2 are MRHNA and SNTAGT. The CDR3 length is 12 residues. CDR3 amino acids: CASSTGLGELFF. The CDR3 nucleotides read TGTGCCAGCTCCACAGGGCTCGGGGAGCTGTTTTTT.

This chain links TRBV19 with TRBJ2-3; D might be TRBD1 (6 bases). Germline lookup yields CDR1 LNHDA and CDR2 SQIVND (reference sequence). CDR3 length: 13 amino acids. The ends were cut back, 7 bases at V and 5 bases at J, with 13 bases in the middle. The CDR3, as DNA: TGTGCCAGTAACAGGGTTAATGGAGATACGCAGTATTTT. Protein sequence: CASNRVNGDTQYF.

The chain couples TRBV18 to TRBJ1-2; D is perhaps TRBD1 (6 bases). This CDR3 comprises 15 residues. From germline, CDR1 is KGHSH and CDR2 LQKENI. V lost 4 bases, J lost 2 bases, and 14 bases lay in between. The CDR3 DNA sequence: TGTGCCAGCTCACATACAGGGCCCGAGAACTATGGCTACACCTTC. Translation gives CASSHTGPENYGYTF.

The rearrangement uses TRBV12-5 and TRBJ1-4; a possible D gene is TRBD1 (5 bases). The CDR3 loop spans 16 amino acids. Trimming shortened V by 0 bases and J by 7 bases, and 15 bases separated the two germline ends. The germline gives CDR1 LGHNT, CDR2 FRNRAP. CDR3 in DNA: TGTGCTAGTGGTTTGGTACTCGGGGGGGGTGGTGAAAAACTGTTTTTT. It yields the protein CASGLVLGGGGEKLFF.

The chain employs TRBV11-3 and TRBJ1-2; TRBD1 matches at 7 bases. Germline V lookup: CDR1 SGHNT, CDR2 YENEEA. The CDR3 is 12 amino acids. Unmatched junction bases numbered 6, after V lost 5 bases and J lost 9 bases. CDR3 sequence: CASSPGTASYTF. DNA for the CDR3: TGTGCCAGCAGCCCCGGGACAGCGAGCTACACCTTC. Based on the CDR3 plus reference TRBV11-3 and TRBJ1-2, the full variable domain is EAGVVQSPRYKIIEKKQPVAFWCNPISGHNTLYWYLQNLGQGPELLIRYENEEAVDDSQLPKDRFSAERLKGVDSTLKIQPAELGDSAVYLCASSPGTASYTFGSGTRLTVV.

The rearrangement uses TRBV28 and TRBJ1-1; D may be TRBD1 (6 bases). CDR1 and CDR2 from the germline V gene are MDHEN and SYDVKM. The V end was cut by 5 bases, the J end by 0 bases, with 16 bases between. CDR3 length equals 16 residues. CDR3 region: CASSPQGRIMNTEAFF. CDR3 DNA sequence: TGTGCCAGCAGTCCCCAGGGGCGCATTATGAACACTGAAGCTTTCTTT.

The count of this clone is one. The chain employs TRBV30 and TRBJ1-6; no reliable D call. CDR1 and CDR2 from the germline V gene are GTSNPN and SVGIG (reference sequence). This CDR3 region has 13 residues. The V end was cut by 8 bases, the J end by 8 bases, with 16 bases between. The chain's CDR3 is CAHAVADYSPLHF. CDR3 coding DNA: TGTGCCCATGCTGTGGCTGACTATTCACCCCTCCACTTT. Filled out from reference TRBV30 and TRBJ1-6, the complete variable domain reads SQTIHQWPATLVQPVGSPLSLECTVEGTSNPNLYWYRQAAGRGLQLLFYSVGIGQISSEVPQNLSASRPQDRQFILSSKKLLLSDSGFYLCAHAVADYSPLHFGNGTRLTVT.

This chain uses TRBV6-2 or TRBV6-3 with TRBJ1-2, with D perhaps matching TRBD1 (5 bases). Germline V CDR1 and CDR2: MNHEY, SVGEGT. V dropped 0 bases and J dropped 6 bases, with 14 bases sitting between them. CDR3 length: 15 residues. CDR3 residues: CASSYSPQVGDGYTF. The CDR3 region has the DNA TGTGCCAGCAGTTACTCGCCACAGGTGGGCGATGGCTACACCTTC.

The V and J genes are TRBV19 and TRBJ2-3, with 7 bases that match TRBD1. Germline trimming cut 3 bases from V and 2 bases from J; bases unmatched to any gene: 11. Germline values: CDR1 LNHDA, CDR2 SQIVND (reference sequence). The CDR3 sequence is 17 residues long. CDR3 coding DNA: TGTGCCAGTAGTATCACAGGGGCGCTCGGGTCCACAGATACGCAGTATTTT. The encoded protein is CASSITGALGSTDTQYF.

This rearrangement joins TRBV14 to TRBJ2-1, with a weak D call TRBD1 (6 bases). CDR1 is SGHDN, CDR2 FVKESK, per germline. This CDR3 region has 14 residues. V gave up 2 bases and J gave up 8 bases, with 13 bases separating them. This CDR3 is CASSQQQGRHEQFF. The CDR3 nucleotides read TGTGCCAGCAGCCAACAGCAGGGGCGGCATGAGCAGTTCTTC.